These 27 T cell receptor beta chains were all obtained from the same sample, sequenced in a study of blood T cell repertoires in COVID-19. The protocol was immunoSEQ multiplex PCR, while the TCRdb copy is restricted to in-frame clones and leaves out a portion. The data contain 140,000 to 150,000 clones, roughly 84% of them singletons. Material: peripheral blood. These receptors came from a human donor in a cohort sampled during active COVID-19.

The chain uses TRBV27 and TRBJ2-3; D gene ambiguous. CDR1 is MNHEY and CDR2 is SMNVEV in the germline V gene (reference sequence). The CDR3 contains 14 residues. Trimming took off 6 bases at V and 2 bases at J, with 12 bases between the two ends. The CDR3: CASRRAHTTDTQYF. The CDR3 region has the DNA TGTGCCAGCAGAAGAGCGCACACCACAGATACGCAGTATTTT.

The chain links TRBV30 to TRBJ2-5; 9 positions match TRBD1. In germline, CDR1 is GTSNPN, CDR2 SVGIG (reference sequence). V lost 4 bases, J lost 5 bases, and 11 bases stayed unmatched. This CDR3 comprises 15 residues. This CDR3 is CAWKNRGQSWETQYF. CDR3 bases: TGTGCCTGGAAGAACAGGGGGCAATCCTGGGAGACCCAGTACTTC.

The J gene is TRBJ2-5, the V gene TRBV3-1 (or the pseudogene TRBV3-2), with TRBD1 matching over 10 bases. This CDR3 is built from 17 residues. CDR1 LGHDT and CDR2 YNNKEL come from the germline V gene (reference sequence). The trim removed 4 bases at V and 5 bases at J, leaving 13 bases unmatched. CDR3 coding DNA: TGTGCCAGCAGCCTAGACCCGCCGGGACAGGGGAGGGAGACCCAGTACTTC. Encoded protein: CASSLDPPGQGRETQYF.

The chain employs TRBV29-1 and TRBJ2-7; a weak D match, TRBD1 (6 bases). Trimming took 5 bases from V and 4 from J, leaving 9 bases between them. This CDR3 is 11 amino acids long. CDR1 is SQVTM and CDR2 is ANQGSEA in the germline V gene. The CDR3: CSVNTGYEQYF. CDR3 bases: TGCAGCGTTAACACAGGGTACGAGCAGTACTTC.

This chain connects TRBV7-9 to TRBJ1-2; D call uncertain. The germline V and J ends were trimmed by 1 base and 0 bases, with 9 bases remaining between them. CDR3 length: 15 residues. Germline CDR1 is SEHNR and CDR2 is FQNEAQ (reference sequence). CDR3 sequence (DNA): TGTGCCAGCAGCTTAGTTTTTTTAGCTAACTATGGCTACACCTTC. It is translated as CASSLVFLANYGYTF. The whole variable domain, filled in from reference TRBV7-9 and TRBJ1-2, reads DTGVSQNPRHKITKRGQNVTFRCDPISEHNRLYWYRQTLGQGPEFLTYFQNEAQLEKSRLLSDRFSAERPKGSFSTLEIQRTEQGDSAMYLCASSLVFLANYGYTFGSGTRLTVV.

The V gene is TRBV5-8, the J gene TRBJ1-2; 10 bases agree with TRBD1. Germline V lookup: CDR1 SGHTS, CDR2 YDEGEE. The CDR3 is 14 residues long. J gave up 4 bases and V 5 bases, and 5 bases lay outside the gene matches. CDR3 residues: CASRATGGGYGYTF. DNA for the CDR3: TGTGCCAGCAGAGCGACAGGGGGCGGCTATGGCTACACCTTC.

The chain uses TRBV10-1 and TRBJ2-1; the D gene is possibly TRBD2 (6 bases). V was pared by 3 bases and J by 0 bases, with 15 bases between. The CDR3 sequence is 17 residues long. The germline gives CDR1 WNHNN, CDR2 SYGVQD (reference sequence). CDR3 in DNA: TGCGCCAGCAGTGACTCGGGACTCCCTAGCTCCTACAATGAGCAGTTCTTC. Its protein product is CASSDSGLPSSYNEQFF.

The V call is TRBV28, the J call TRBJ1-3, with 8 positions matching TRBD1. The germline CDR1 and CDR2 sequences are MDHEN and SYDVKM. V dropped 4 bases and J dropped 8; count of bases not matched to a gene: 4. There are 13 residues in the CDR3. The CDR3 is CASSSGQGDTIYF. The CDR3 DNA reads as TGTGCCAGCAGTTCCGGACAGGGAGACACCATATATTTT.

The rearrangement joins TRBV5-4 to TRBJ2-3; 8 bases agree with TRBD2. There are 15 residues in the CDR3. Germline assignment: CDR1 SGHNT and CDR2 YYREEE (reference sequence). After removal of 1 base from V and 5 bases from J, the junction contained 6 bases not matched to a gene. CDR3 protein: CASSLPGGHRDTQYF. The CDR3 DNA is TGTGCCAGCAGCTTGCCGGGGGGGCATAGAGATACGCAGTATTTT. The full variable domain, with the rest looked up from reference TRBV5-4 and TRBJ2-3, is ETGVTQSPTHLIKTRGQQVTLRCSSQSGHNTVSWYQQALGQGPQFIFQYYREEENGRGNFPPRFSGLQFPNYSSELNVNALELDDSALYLCASSLPGGHRDTQYFGPGTRLTVL.

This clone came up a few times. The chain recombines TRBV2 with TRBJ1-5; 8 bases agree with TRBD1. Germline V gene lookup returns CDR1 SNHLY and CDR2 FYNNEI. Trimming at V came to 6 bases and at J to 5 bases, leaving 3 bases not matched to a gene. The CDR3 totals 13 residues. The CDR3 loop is CASRPTGDQPQHF. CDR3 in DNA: TGTGCCAGCAGGCCGACAGGGGATCAGCCCCAGCATTTT.

This CDR3 is CASRRGVTEAFF. CDR3 nucleotide sequence: TGTGCCAGCAGAAGAGGAGTCACTGAAGCTTTCTTT. The rearrangement uses TRBV2 and TRBJ1-1, with unresolved D. The length of the CDR3 is 12 residues. With 6 bases removed from V and 4 bases from J, the gap between germline ends came to 9 bases. The germline V gene has CDR1 SNHLY and CDR2 FYNNEI.

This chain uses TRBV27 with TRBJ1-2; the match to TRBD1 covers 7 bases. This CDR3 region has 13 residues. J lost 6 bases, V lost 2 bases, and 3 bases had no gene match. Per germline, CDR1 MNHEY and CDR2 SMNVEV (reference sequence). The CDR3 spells CASSLRQGHGYTF. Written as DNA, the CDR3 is TGTGCCAGCAGTTTAAGACAGGGTCATGGCTACACCTTC.

The CDR3, as DNA: TGTGCCAGCAGTTTGGGTTTACTAGCGAGCTCCCAAGAGACCCAGTACTTC. Translating gives CASSLGLLASSQETQYF. The genes are TRBV28 and TRBJ2-5, with 7 positions matching TRBD2. This CDR3 is built from 17 residues. The germline gives CDR1 MDHEN, CDR2 SYDVKM. V dropped 3 bases and J dropped 1; count of bases not matched to a gene: 11.

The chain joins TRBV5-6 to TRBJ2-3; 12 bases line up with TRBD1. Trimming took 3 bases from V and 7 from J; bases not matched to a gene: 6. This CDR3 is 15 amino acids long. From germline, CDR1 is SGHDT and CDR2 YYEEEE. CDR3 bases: TGTGCCAGCAGCTCGCAAGGGACAGGGGGCTATACGCAGTATTTT. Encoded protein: CASSSQGTGGYTQYF.

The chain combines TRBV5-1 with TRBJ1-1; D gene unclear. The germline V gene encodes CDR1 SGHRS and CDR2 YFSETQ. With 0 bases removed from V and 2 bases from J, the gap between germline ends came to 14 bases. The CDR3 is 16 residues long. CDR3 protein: CASSLGSTDINTEAFF. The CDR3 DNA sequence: TGCGCCAGCAGCTTGGGATCCACAGATATAAACACTGAAGCTTTCTTT. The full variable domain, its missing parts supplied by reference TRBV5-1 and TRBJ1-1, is KAGVTQTPRYLIKTRGQQVTLSCSPISGHRSVSWYQQTPGQGLQFLFEYFSETQRNKGNFPGRFSGRQFSNSRSEMNVSTLELGDSALYLCASSLGSTDINTEAFFGQGTRLTVV.

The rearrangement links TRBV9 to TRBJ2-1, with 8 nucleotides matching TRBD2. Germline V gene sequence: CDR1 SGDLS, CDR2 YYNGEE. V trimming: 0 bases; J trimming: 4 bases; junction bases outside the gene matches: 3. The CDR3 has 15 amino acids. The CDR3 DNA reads TGTGCCAGCAGCGTAGCCAGCGGGGGTTACAATGAGCAGTTCTTC. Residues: CASSVASGGYNEQFF.

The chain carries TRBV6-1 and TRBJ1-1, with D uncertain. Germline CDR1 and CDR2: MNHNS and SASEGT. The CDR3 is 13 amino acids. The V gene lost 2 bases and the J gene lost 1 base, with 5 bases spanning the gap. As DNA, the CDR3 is TGTGCCAGCAGTGAATTCCAGAACACTGAAGCTTTCTTT. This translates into CASSEFQNTEAFF.

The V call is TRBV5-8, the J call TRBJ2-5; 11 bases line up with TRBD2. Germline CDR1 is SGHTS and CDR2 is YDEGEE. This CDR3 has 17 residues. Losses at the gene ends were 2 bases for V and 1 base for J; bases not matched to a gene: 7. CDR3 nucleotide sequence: TGTGCCAGCAGCTTACTCGGGACTAGCGGATCCCAAGAGACCCAGTACTTC. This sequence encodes CASSLLGTSGSQETQYF.

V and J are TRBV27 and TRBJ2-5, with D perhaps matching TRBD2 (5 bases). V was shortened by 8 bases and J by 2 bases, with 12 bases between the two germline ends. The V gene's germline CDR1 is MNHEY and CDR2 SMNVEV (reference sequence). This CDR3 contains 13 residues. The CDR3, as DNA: TGTGCCAGCTCCCGCCGGAGGCAAGAGACCCAGTACTTC. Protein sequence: CASSRRRQETQYF.

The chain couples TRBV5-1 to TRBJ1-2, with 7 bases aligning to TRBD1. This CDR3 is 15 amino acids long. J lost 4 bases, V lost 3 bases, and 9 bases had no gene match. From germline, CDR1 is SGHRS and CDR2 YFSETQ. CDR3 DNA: TGCGCCAGCAGCTACGGACAGGAGGGGGGCTATGGCTACACCTTC. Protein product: CASSYGQEGGYGYTF. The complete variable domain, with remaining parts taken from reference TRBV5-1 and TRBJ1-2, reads KAGVTQTPRYLIKTRGQQVTLSCSPISGHRSVSWYQQTPGQGLQFLFEYFSETQRNKGNFPGRFSGRQFSNSRSEMNVSTLELGDSALYLCASSYGQEGGYGYTFGSGTRLTVV.

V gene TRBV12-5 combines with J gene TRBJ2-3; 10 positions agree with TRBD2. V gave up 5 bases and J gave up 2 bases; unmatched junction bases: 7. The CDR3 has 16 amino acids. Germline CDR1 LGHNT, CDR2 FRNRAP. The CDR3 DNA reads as TGTGCTAGTGGTCTCGGGACTAGCGTTACCACAGATACGCAGTATTTT. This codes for CASGLGTSVTTDTQYF.

CDR3 in DNA: TGCAGTGCCAGTTTGGCTAGACTAGCGGGAGTTCTAGATACGCAGTATTTT. Its protein product is CSASLARLAGVLDTQYF. This chain joins TRBV20-1 and TRBJ2-3; TRBD2 agrees at 12 bases. The CDR3 covers 17 residues. Germline V gene sequence: CDR1 DFQATT, CDR2 SNEGSKA (reference sequence). Unmatched junction bases numbered 15, after V lost 6 bases and J lost 5 bases.

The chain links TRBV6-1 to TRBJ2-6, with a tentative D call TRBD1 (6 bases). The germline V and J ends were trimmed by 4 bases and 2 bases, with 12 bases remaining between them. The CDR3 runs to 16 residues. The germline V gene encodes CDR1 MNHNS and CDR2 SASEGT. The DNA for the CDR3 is TGTGCCAGCAGTGTCACACAGGGTACTGGGGCCAACGTCCTGACTTTC. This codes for CASSVTQGTGANVLTF.

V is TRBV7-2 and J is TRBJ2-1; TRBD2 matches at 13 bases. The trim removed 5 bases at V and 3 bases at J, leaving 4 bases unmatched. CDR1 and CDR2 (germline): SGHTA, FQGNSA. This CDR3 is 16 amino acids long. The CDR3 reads CASSVGLAGVYNEQFF. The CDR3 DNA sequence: TGTGCCAGCAGCGTTGGACTAGCGGGAGTCTACAATGAGCAGTTCTTC.

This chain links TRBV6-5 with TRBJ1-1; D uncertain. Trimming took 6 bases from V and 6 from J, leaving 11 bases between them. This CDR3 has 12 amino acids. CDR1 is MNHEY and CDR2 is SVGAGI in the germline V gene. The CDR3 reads CASRTRVAEAFF. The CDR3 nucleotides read TGTGCCAGCAGAACCCGAGTGGCTGAAGCTTTCTTT.

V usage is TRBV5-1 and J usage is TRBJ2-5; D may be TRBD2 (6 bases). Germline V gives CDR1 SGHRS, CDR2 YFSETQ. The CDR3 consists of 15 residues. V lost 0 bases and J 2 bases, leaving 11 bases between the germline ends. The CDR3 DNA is TGCGCCAGCAGCTTGGGAGTAGCGGAGCAAGAGACCCAGTACTTC. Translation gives CASSLGVAEQETQYF.

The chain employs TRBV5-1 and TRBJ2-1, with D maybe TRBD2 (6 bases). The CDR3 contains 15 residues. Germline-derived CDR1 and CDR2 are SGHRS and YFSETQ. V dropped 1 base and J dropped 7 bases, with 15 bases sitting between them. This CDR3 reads CASSLSGGSGNEQFF. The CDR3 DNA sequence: TGCGCCAGCAGCTTGAGTGGGGGGTCTGGGAATGAGCAGTTCTTC.